These 25 T cell receptor beta chains were all obtained from the same sample, sequenced in a study of blood T cell repertoires in COVID-19. TCRdb keeps only in-frame clones here, not all; method: immunoSEQ multiplex PCR. Of 400,000 or so clones in the sample, around 84% were seen once. Sequencing was performed on peripheral blood. These receptors came from a human donor in a cohort sampled during active COVID-19.

The gene calls are TRBV27 and TRBJ2-7; D might be TRBD1 (6 bases). Germline CDR1 and CDR2: MNHEY and SMNVEV (reference sequence). CDR3 length: 13 residues. Trimming took 4 bases from V and 1 from J, leaving 8 bases between them. The CDR3 DNA sequence: TGTGCCAGCAGTTGGGGGCAATCCTACGAGCAGTACTTC. Encoded protein: CASSWGQSYEQYF.

This chain uses TRBV12-3 or TRBV12-4 with TRBJ1-1; D remains ambiguous. There are 13 residues in the CDR3. V was clipped by 2 bases and J by 6 bases, with 10 bases between them. The chain's CDR3 is CASSLSVTAEAFF. DNA of the CDR3: TGTGCCAGCAGTTTATCGGTTACGGCTGAAGCTTTCTTT.

The CDR3 DNA sequence: TGTGCCATCAGTGAGTCGACAGGGCCCTACGAGCAGTACTTC. Translated: CAISESTGPYEQYF. The V and J genes are TRBV10-3 and TRBJ2-7, with 7 bases fitting TRBD1. Germline-derived CDR1 and CDR2 are ENHRY and SYGVKD. CDR3 length: 14 amino acids. The ends lost 0 bases at V and 2 bases at J; junction bases unmatched: 1.

The chain is built from TRBV28 and TRBJ2-7; D is ambiguous. V lost 2 bases to trimming and J lost 1 base, with 9 bases between them. This CDR3 has 14 amino acids. Germline V lookup: CDR1 MDHEN, CDR2 SYDVKM. The chain's CDR3 is CASSLLVLSYEQYF. The DNA of the CDR3 is TGTGCCAGCAGTTTACTGGTACTTTCCTACGAGCAGTACTTC.

V is TRBV6-1 and J is TRBJ2-1; 7 bases fit TRBD2. The CDR3 totals 16 residues. J gave up 7 bases and V 0 bases, and 9 bases lay outside the gene matches. Per germline, CDR1 MNHNS and CDR2 SASEGT. DNA of the CDR3: TGTGCCAGCAGTGAAGCGCGGGCGGGAGTTGGGAATGAGCAGTTCTTC. Translated: CASSEARAGVGNEQFF.

This sequence joins TRBV2 and TRBJ2-7, with D possibly TRBD2 on 7 matching bases. Deletions cut 7 bases from V and 2 bases from J, with 15 bases between. CDR3 size: 14 residues. Germline values: CDR1 SNHLY, CDR2 FYNNEI. As DNA, the CDR3 is TGTGCCAGCACGTCTGAGGGGGGGCCCTACGAGCAGTACTTC. Protein: CASTSEGGPYEQYF.

J is TRBJ2-7 and V is TRBV30, with 7 bases identical to TRBD2. This CDR3 is 12 amino acids long. The J segment lost 4 bases and the V segment lost 4 bases, leaving 4 bases of the junction unmatched. Germline lookup yields CDR1 GTSNPN and CDR2 SVGIG (reference sequence). CDR3 in amino acids: CAWIGEGYEQYF. The DNA of the CDR3 is TGTGCCTGGATCGGGGAGGGGTACGAGCAGTACTTC.

The chain links TRBV9 to TRBJ2-7, with D possibly matching TRBD2 (6 bases). CDR3 size: 16 residues. The V end was cut by 0 bases, the J end by 3 bases, with 16 bases between. Germline CDR1 and CDR2: SGDLS and YYNGEE. In nucleotides, the CDR3 is TGTGCCAGCAGCGTAGGGGTCGGGCGGGGCCACTACGAGCAGTACTTC. Residues: CASSVGVGRGHYEQYF.

V usage is TRBV2 and J usage is TRBJ2-7, with 10 bases matching TRBD1. Per the germline V gene, CDR1 is SNHLY and CDR2 is FYNNEI. The CDR3 extends over 13 amino acids. Trimming cost V 8 bases and J 1 base; bases outside gene matches: 2. CDR3 DNA: TGTGCCAGCGAGGACAGGGGGTCCTACGAGCAGTACTTC. Protein sequence: CASEDRGSYEQYF.

The chain has TRBV30 and TRBJ2-7; TRBD1 matches at 9 bases. The CDR3 is made up of 15 amino acids. V shed 3 bases and J 2 bases; nucleotides not matched to a gene: 8. CDR1 is GTSNPN, CDR2 SVGIG, per germline (reference sequence). This CDR3 reads CAWRDLRDRAYEQYF. The CDR3 DNA follows: TGTGCCTGGAGGGACCTTCGGGACAGGGCCTACGAGCAGTACTTC.

This chain links TRBV18 with TRBJ2-7, with 9 nucleotides matching TRBD1. V dropped 3 bases and J dropped 5; count of bases not matched to a gene: 8. The CDR3 has 15 residues. Germline CDR1 and CDR2: KGHSH and LQKENI. The CDR3 loop reads CASSPPGQGFHEQYF. DNA for the CDR3: TGTGCCAGCTCACCCCCAGGACAGGGGTTCCACGAGCAGTACTTC.

This rearrangement joins TRBV10-3 to TRBJ2-1; 10 positions agree with TRBD2. J lost 0 bases, V lost 4 bases, and 6 bases had no gene match. CDR3 length: 17 amino acids. Germline CDR1 reads ENHRY; CDR2 reads SYGVKD. CDR3 sequence reads: CAISGSPSGGSYNEQFF. CDR3 DNA sequence: TGTGCCATCAGTGGGTCTCCTAGCGGGGGCTCCTACAATGAGCAGTTCTTC.

The rearrangement links TRBV29-1 to TRBJ1-1; D perhaps matches TRBD1 (6 bases). Germline-derived CDR1 and CDR2 are SQVTM and ANQGSEA. Trimming removed 5 bases at V and 6 bases at J, with 16 bases between. This CDR3 is 13 amino acids long. Here the CDR3 reads CSVTWGEGAEAFF. CDR3 nucleotide sequence: TGCAGCGTTACCTGGGGAGAGGGGGCTGAAGCTTTCTTT. Filled out from reference TRBV29-1 and TRBJ1-1, the complete variable domain reads SAVISQKPSRDICQRGTSLTIQCQVDSQVTMMFWYRQQPGQSLTLIATANQGSEATYESGFVIDKFPISRPNLTFSTLTVSNMSPEDSSIYLCSVTWGEGAEAFFGQGTRLTVV.

The chain is built from TRBV5-6 and TRBJ1-1; the match to TRBD1 covers 8 bases. This CDR3 has 16 amino acids. J gave up 1 base and V 4 bases, and 9 bases lay outside the gene matches. The germline CDR1 and CDR2 sequences are SGHDT and YYEEEE. In nucleotides, the CDR3 is TGTGCCAGCAGCACCCTTGGGGACAGGCCGAACACTGAAGCTTTCTTT. Protein sequence: CASSTLGDRPNTEAFF.

This chain connects TRBV10-3 to TRBJ2-5; 8 bases line up with TRBD1. CDR3 length equals 14 residues. V dropped 5 bases and J dropped 7; count of bases not matched to a gene: 9. From germline, CDR1 is ENHRY and CDR2 SYGVKD. The CDR3 DNA sequence: TGTGCCATCAGTACGGACAGGGAGGAGGGGACCCAGTACTTC. Encoded protein: CAISTDREEGTQYF.

V and J are TRBV14 and TRBJ2-7; D is undetermined. V lost 3 bases to trimming and J lost 4 bases, with 10 bases between them. CDR3 length equals 13 residues. CDR1 SGHDN and CDR2 FVKESK come from the germline V gene. The CDR3, as DNA: TGTGCCAGCAGCCAGCCCCACTCATACGAGCAGTACTTC. Amino acid sequence: CASSQPHSYEQYF. Supplemented by reference TRBV14 and TRBJ2-7, the full variable domain reads EAGVTQFPSHSVIEKGQTVTLRCDPISGHDNLYWYRRVMGKEIKFLLHFVKESKQDESGMPNNRFLAERTGGTYSTLKVQPAELEDSGVYFCASSQPHSYEQYFGPGTRLTVT.

The V and J genes are TRBV30 and TRBJ2-1, with TRBD2 identical over 12 bases. Per the germline V gene, CDR1 is GTSNPN and CDR2 is SVGIG (reference sequence). With 3 bases clipped from V and 5 bases from J, the junction kept 2 bases outside the gene matches. This CDR3 is built from 14 residues. The CDR3 region is CAWRGLAGNNEQFF. The CDR3 DNA reads TGTGCCTGGAGGGGACTAGCGGGCAACAATGAGCAGTTCTTC.

This rearrangement joins TRBV15 to TRBJ1-3; D is uncertain. The CDR3 has 15 residues. The germline V and J ends were trimmed by 4 bases and 0 bases, with 10 bases remaining between them. Germline loops: CDR1 LNHNV, CDR2 YYDKDF (reference sequence). CDR3 protein: CATSTGLISGNTIYF. The CDR3 DNA sequence: TGTGCCACCAGCACCGGACTGATCTCTGGAAACACCATATATTTT.

The count of this clone is one. The rearrangement links TRBV5-1 to TRBJ1-2; 11 bases match TRBD1. Per germline, CDR1 SGHRS and CDR2 YFSETQ. The CDR3 consists of 14 residues. The V segment lost 5 bases and the J segment 8 bases; nucleotides outside the gene matches: 8. The CDR3 nucleotides read TGCGCCAGCAGTACAGGACAGGGGGCGGGAGGCTACACCTTC. The encoded protein is CASSTGQGAGGYTF.

V usage is TRBV7-8 and J usage is TRBJ2-3; 7 bases match TRBD2. This CDR3 is built from 18 residues. V dropped 1 base and J dropped 1; count of bases not matched to a gene: 11. Per germline, CDR1 SGHVS and CDR2 FQNEAQ. This CDR3 is CASSLVGRAGRRTDTQYF. The CDR3 DNA reads TGTGCCAGCAGCTTAGTCGGTCGAGCGGGGAGACGCACAGATACGCAGTATTTT.

This clone was counted only a few times. The gene calls are TRBV10-3 and TRBJ2-5; TRBD2 matches at 10 bases. The V segment lost 8 bases and the J segment 9 bases; nucleotides outside the gene matches: 9. CDR1 is ENHRY, CDR2 SYGVKD, per germline. The CDR3 consists of 13 residues. The CDR3 nucleotides read TGTGCCATCGGTCGGACTAGCGGCCCCCCCCAGTACTTC. This sequence encodes CAIGRTSGPPQYF.

A remark on this clone: This sample includes further DNA sequences coding for the same CDR3. This sequence joins TRBV19 and TRBJ1-1; 7 positions agree with TRBD1. Unmatched junction bases numbered 2, after V lost 4 bases and J lost 3 bases. Germline loops: CDR1 LNHDA, CDR2 SQIVND (reference sequence). The CDR3 loop spans 13 amino acids. In DNA form, the CDR3 reads TGTGCCAGTAGTACTACAGGGGACACTGAAGCTTTCTTT. Residues: CASSTTGDTEAFF.

The V gene is TRBV12-3 or TRBV12-4, the J gene TRBJ2-7; TRBD1 is a possible D gene (5 bases). The CDR3 runs to 13 residues. Trimming removed 3 bases from V and 3 bases from J, with 9 bases in between. CDR3 in amino acids: CASSFDRIYEQYF. In DNA form, the CDR3 reads TGTGCCAGCAGTTTTGACAGAATCTACGAGCAGTACTTC.

The chain recombines TRBV6-5 with TRBJ2-6; 7 bases agree with TRBD1. The CDR3 spans 15 residues. Germline CDR1 MNHEY, CDR2 SVGAGI. The ends lost 4 bases at V and 2 bases at J; junction bases unmatched: 2. The CDR3 nucleotides are TGTGCCAGCAGTTCTACAGGGGCTGGGGCCAACGTCCTGACTTTC. It yields the protein CASSSTGAGANVLTF.

This sequence joins TRBV2 and TRBJ1-6; D remains unclear. This CDR3 contains 13 residues. Germline loops: CDR1 SNHLY, CDR2 FYNNEI. Between the trimmed V and J ends, which lost 3 bases and 6 bases, there was a span of 6 bases. The CDR3: CASSEAGNSPLHF. The DNA of the CDR3 is TGTGCCAGCAGTGAGGCGGGTAATTCACCCCTCCACTTT.